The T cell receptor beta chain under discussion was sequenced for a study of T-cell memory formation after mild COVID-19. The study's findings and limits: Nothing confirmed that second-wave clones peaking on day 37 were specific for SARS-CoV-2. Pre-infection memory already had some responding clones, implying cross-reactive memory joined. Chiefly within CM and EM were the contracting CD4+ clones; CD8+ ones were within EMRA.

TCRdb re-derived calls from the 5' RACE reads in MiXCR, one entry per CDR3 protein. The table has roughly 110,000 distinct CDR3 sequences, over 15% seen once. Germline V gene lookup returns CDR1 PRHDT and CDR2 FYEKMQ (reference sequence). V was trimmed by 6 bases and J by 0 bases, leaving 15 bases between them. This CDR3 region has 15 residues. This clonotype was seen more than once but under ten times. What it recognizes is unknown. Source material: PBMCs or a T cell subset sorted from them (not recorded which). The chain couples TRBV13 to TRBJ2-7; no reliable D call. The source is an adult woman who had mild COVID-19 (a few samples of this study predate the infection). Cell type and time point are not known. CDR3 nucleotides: TGTGCCAGCAGTCCAGGATCTTTTCGCTCCTACGAGCAGTACTTC. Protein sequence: CASSPGSFRSYEQYF. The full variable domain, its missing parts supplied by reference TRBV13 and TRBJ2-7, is AAGVIQSPRHLIKEKRETATLKCYPIPRHDTVYWYQQGPGQDPQFLISFYEKMQSDKGSIPDRFSAQQFSDYHSELNMSSLELGDSALYFCASSPGSFRSYEQYFGPGTRLTVT.